This TCR beta chain emerged from a study of Tregs in tolerant kidney transplant recipients. The study, taken as a whole, reports: The most relevant donor-specific Treg TCRbeta repertoire apparently came from expansion with activated donor B cells. Donor-specific Treg expansion exceeded global Treg expansion in tolerant patients, suggesting antigen drive.

The repertoire was sequenced with immunoSEQ multiplex PCR; TCRdb's copy has only in-frame clones and lacks some. The sample lists over 85,000 clones; roughly 93% were seen once. On this clone: Its antigen remains unidentified.

Unstimulated Tregs (CD4+CD25+CD127-) and CD4+CD25- non-Tregs were sorted from PBMCs. The receptor was isolated from a human donor who received a combined kidney and bone marrow transplant. Sequences were derived from CD4+ T cells from blood, sampled before the transplant.

CDR3 DNA sequence: TGTGCCAGCAGTTACTCGGGGAGCGACGAGCAGTACTTC. It encodes CASSYSGSDEQYF. This chain joins TRBV6-5 and TRBJ2-7; D is perhaps TRBD2 (5 bases). Germline V gene sequence: CDR1 MNHEY, CDR2 SVGAGI. Deletions cut 0 bases from V and 5 bases from J, with 8 bases between. This CDR3 contains 13 residues.